This is a list of T cell receptor beta chains from one sample in a study of T cells in narcolepsy. This table comes from immunoSEQ multiplex PCR, and its TCRdb copy is limited to in-frame clones, with some not included. Here the sample spans 25,000 to 35,000 clones, almost 90% being singletons. Sequenced sample: CD45RA- memory CD4+ T cells from PBMCs. These TCRs come from a human donor with narcolepsy. Both conserved end residues are part of each CDR3. The order of the fields is V gene, CDR3 protein.

>TRBV9
CASSVAGGMGEQYF
>TRBV5-4
CASSAGTEYEQYF
>TRBV7-8
CASSLGMNAGELFF
>TRBV28
CASSTTGEGTEAFF
>TRBV28
CASSLLDGLGLEQYF
>TRBV19
CASPRELFF
>TRBV5-1
CASSLEGNEQFF
>TRBV2
CASSVDREFGGYTF
>TRBV5-6
CASSWPGQDSYEQYF
>TRBV6-1
CASSGFGYTF
>TRBV18
CASSPPLLTAMNEQFF
>TRBV27
CASSLRDWGDTQYF
>TRBV28
CASCWGGRAYEQYF
>TRBV5-1
CASSLVFQGMNTEAFF